Presented here are 25 T cell receptor beta chains from one specimen sequenced in a study of shared clonotypes between healthy human individuals. Sequencing was performed with immunoSEQ multiplex PCR; in TCRdb, only in-frame clones are kept and a portion is missing. This sample has about 460,000 clones, with roughly 80% found just once. What was sequenced was PBMCs. These receptor sequences come from a woman aged 40 to 50 in good health. Some clones in this sample may be carry-over from other donors' samples.

The chain uses TRBV6-5 and TRBJ2-7, with 9 bases that match TRBD1. The CDR3 totals 12 residues. V was pared by 5 bases and J by 7 bases, with 3 bases of the junction left unmatched. Germline values: CDR1 MNHEY, CDR2 SVGAGI. CDR3 bases: TGTGCCAGCAGTAGGGGGACAGGGGAGCAGTACTTC. As protein: CASSRGTGEQYF.

The chain carries TRBV29-1 and TRBJ2-1; 10 nucleotides match TRBD2. Losses at the gene ends were 0 bases for V and 5 bases for J; bases not matched to a gene: 4. The germline CDR1 and CDR2 sequences are SQVTM and ANQGSEA. CDR3 length equals 15 residues. Written as DNA, the CDR3 is TGCAGCGTTGAAGATTTTACTAGCGGGGACAATGAGCAGTTCTTC. Its translation is CSVEDFTSGDNEQFF.

The J gene is TRBJ2-7, the V gene TRBV29-1; TRBD2 aligns across 7 bases. This CDR3 contains 12 residues. Per germline, CDR1 SQVTM and CDR2 ANQGSEA. After removal of 7 bases from V and 6 bases from J, the junction contained 9 bases not matched to a gene. The CDR3 loop reads CSGRFGGGEQYF. CDR3 DNA: TGCAGCGGCAGATTTGGGGGGGGCGAGCAGTACTTC.

This sequence joins TRBV9 and TRBJ1-2, with a weak D call TRBD1 (6 bases). The V gene lost 4 bases and the J gene lost 7 bases, with 14 bases spanning the gap. The V gene's germline CDR1 is SGDLS and CDR2 YYNGEE. The CDR3 is 13 residues long. The CDR3: CASSPSQGLGYTF. CDR3 DNA sequence: TGTGCCAGCAGCCCTTCACAGGGACTTGGCTACACCTTC.

The CDR3 coding sequence is TGTGCCAGCGGTCGGCTAGCGGGAGTCAATGAGCAGTTCTTC. Encoded protein: CASGRLAGVNEQFF. The rearrangement joins TRBV7-3 to TRBJ2-1; 10 bases map to TRBD2. CDR1 SGHTA and CDR2 FQGTGA come from the germline V gene. This CDR3 is built from 14 residues. The trim removed 8 bases at V and 6 bases at J, leaving 7 bases unmatched.

This sequence joins TRBV10-3 and TRBJ1-2; a possible D gene is TRBD1 (6 bases). The germline V gene encodes CDR1 ENHRY and CDR2 SYGVKD. The CDR3 consists of 13 residues. V gave up 6 bases and J gave up 2 bases, with 10 bases separating them. The CDR3 loop is CAISPDRNYGYTF. For the CDR3, the DNA is TGTGCCATCAGCCCCGACAGGAACTATGGCTACACCTTC.

J is TRBJ2-4 and V is TRBV18; 8 bases match TRBD1. Germline CDR1 and CDR2: KGHSH and LQKENI. V lost 0 bases, J lost 3 bases, and 7 bases stayed unmatched. This CDR3 has 17 amino acids. The CDR3 reads CASSPPAGGFGKNIQYF. In nucleotides, the CDR3 is TGTGCCAGCTCACCACCGGCAGGGGGCTTTGGCAAAAACATTCAGTACTTC.

The chain employs TRBV30 and TRBJ2-4, with D perhaps matching TRBD1 (6 bases). The V gene's germline CDR1 is GTSNPN and CDR2 SVGIG (reference sequence). The CDR3 has 16 amino acids. Trimming cost V 2 bases and J 1 base, with 15 bases left between them. The CDR3, as DNA: TGTGCCTGGAGTACCTTTACAGGGTTGGCCAAAAACATTCAGTACTTC. Translated, it gives CAWSTFTGLAKNIQYF.

This clone has a single count. The chain combines TRBV9 with TRBJ2-1, with TRBD2 identical over 9 bases. Trimming at V came to 1 base and at J to 9 bases, leaving 5 bases not matched to a gene. The CDR3 consists of 14 residues. From germline, CDR1 is SGDLS and CDR2 YYNGEE. The CDR3 loop reads CASSVSSSGSEQFF. CDR3 nucleotides: TGTGCCAGCAGCGTAAGTAGTAGCGGGAGTGAGCAGTTCTTC.

This clone occurred once. The chain recombines TRBV28 with TRBJ2-1; D might be TRBD2 (5 bases). The CDR3 runs to 17 residues. The germline V gene encodes CDR1 MDHEN and CDR2 SYDVKM. Trimming cost V 5 bases and J 0 bases, with 17 bases left between them. This CDR3 is CASSPLGATHSYNEQFF. The CDR3 nucleotides read TGTGCCAGCAGTCCGCTGGGAGCTACCCACTCCTACAATGAGCAGTTCTTC.

The chain uses TRBV29-1 and TRBJ1-1, with a tentative D call TRBD1 (5 bases). The CDR3 loop spans 13 amino acids. Trimming cost V 7 bases and J 1 base, with 13 bases left between them. Germline V gene lookup returns CDR1 SQVTM and CDR2 ANQGSEA. The CDR3 DNA reads as TGCAGCGCTGTAAATGGGGGGAACACTGAAGCTTTCTTT. Its translation is CSAVNGGNTEAFF. The full variable domain, completed using reference TRBV29-1 and TRBJ1-1, is SAVISQKPSRDICQRGTSLTIQCQVDSQVTMMFWYRQQPGQSLTLIATANQGSEATYESGFVIDKFPISRPNLTFSTLTVSNMSPEDSSIYLCSAVNGGNTEAFFGQGTRLTVV.

The J gene is TRBJ1-1, the V gene TRBV19; 7 bases are shared with TRBD1. V lost 4 bases and J lost 2; bases outside the gene matches: 10. This CDR3 has 16 residues. CDR1 and CDR2 from the germline V gene are LNHDA and SQIVND (reference sequence). DNA of the CDR3: TGTGCCAGTAGTAAAACAGGGGTTCGGGTTAACACTGAAGCTTTCTTT. Encoded protein: CASSKTGVRVNTEAFF.

This chain joins TRBV7-9 and TRBJ2-7; a weak D match, TRBD2 (6 bases). This CDR3 comprises 15 residues. Trimming took 5 bases from V and 6 from J, leaving 20 bases between them. The V gene's germline CDR1 is SEHNR and CDR2 FQNEAQ (reference sequence). Here the CDR3 DNA reads TGTGCCAGCAGCGTCAGTCGGGAGTTGTTCTCCGAGCAGTACTTC. Residues: CASSVSRELFSEQYF.

As concerns this clone: Given a far larger clone just one base away, this is likely a sequencing read error. V gene TRBV7-9 combines with J gene TRBJ2-7; a weak D match, TRBD2 (6 bases). This CDR3 has 19 residues. V lost 0 bases and J 1 base, leaving 22 bases between the germline ends. The V gene's germline CDR1 is SEHNR and CDR2 FQNEAQ (reference sequence). The CDR3 region has the DNA TGTGCCAGCAGCTTAGCGGTGAGAACAAGGGGACTGGGGTCCTACGAGCAGTACTTC. Its protein is CASSLAVRTRGLGSYEQYF. The full variable domain, its missing parts supplied by reference TRBV7-9 and TRBJ2-7, is DTGVSQNPRHKITKRGQNVTFRCDPISEHNRLYWYRQTLGQGPEFLTYFQNEAQLEKSRLLSDRFSAERPKGSFSTLEIQRTEQGDSAMYLCASSLAVRTRGLGSYEQYFGPGTRLTVT.

This clone was picked up a small number of times. The gene calls are TRBV2 and TRBJ1-2, with 8 bases that match TRBD1. This CDR3 contains 13 residues. The V gene's germline CDR1 is SNHLY and CDR2 FYNNEI. V lost 3 bases, J lost 6 bases, and 3 bases stayed unmatched. The CDR3: CASSETGADGYTF. CDR3 nucleotide sequence: TGTGCCAGCAGTGAGACAGGGGCCGATGGCTACACCTTC.

The rearrangement joins TRBV4-2 to TRBJ2-3; 10 bases line up with TRBD2. The CDR3 runs to 17 residues. V gave up 5 bases and J gave up 1 base; unmatched junction bases: 9. Germline assignment: CDR1 LGHNA and CDR2 YNFKEQ. Written as DNA, the CDR3 is TGTGCCAGCAGCAAGGAGCTAGCGGGGGCCGGCACAGATACGCAGTATTTT. It is translated as CASSKELAGAGTDTQYF.

This chain uses TRBV5-1 with TRBJ1-1; TRBD1 might be the D (6 bases). The CDR3 consists of 13 residues. CDR1 is SGHRS, CDR2 YFSETQ, per germline. Trimming left V 3 bases short and J 5 bases short, with 11 bases between. In nucleotides, the CDR3 is TGCGCCAGCAGCTACAGGACAGCTACTGAAGCTTTCTTT. Translating it yields CASSYRTATEAFF.

In this sample, this clone turned up a few times. The chain has TRBV27 and TRBJ1-2; 7 bases align to TRBD1. J lost 4 bases, V lost 8 bases, and 10 bases had no gene match. Germline V lookup: CDR1 MNHEY, CDR2 SMNVEV (reference sequence). This CDR3 has 14 residues. The CDR3 loop reads CASPGDSISYGYTF. CDR3 DNA: TGTGCCAGCCCAGGGGACAGTATCAGCTATGGCTACACCTTC.

The rearrangement uses TRBV7-9 and TRBJ1-1; weak D call: TRBD1 (5 bases). CDR1 SEHNR and CDR2 FQNEAQ come from the germline V gene (reference sequence). The V gene lost 5 bases and the J gene lost 7 bases, with 17 bases spanning the gap. The CDR3 runs 14 residues. The CDR3 DNA follows: TGTGCCAGCAGCCCAGGGCTCGGGGTCCATGAAGCTTTCTTT. Protein: CASSPGLGVHEAFF.

A single count supports this clone. The rearrangement uses TRBV15 and TRBJ2-2, with 7 bases lining up with TRBD1. Germline V gene data show CDR1 as LNHNV and CDR2 as YYDKDF (reference sequence). The CDR3 loop spans 17 amino acids. With 0 bases clipped from V and 3 bases from J, the junction kept 7 bases outside the gene matches. CDR3 bases: TGTGCCACCAGCAGAGATCTTGGAGACAGGGACACCGGGGAGCTGTTTTTT. Translation: CATSRDLGDRDTGELFF.

This clone was picked up a small number of times. The rearrangement uses TRBV5-1 and TRBJ1-2; 7 nucleotides match TRBD1. V was pared by 0 bases and J by 8 bases, with 7 bases of the junction left unmatched. This CDR3 region has 14 residues. Germline CDR1 and CDR2: SGHRS and YFSETQ. Here the CDR3 DNA reads TGCGCCAGCAGCTTGGGACAGGGTCCCGACGGCTACACCTTC. As protein: CASSLGQGPDGYTF.

The chain carries TRBV6-1 and TRBJ1-1; D gene unclear. Between the trimmed V and J ends, which lost 8 bases and 0 bases, there was a span of 10 bases. The length of the CDR3 is 13 residues. CDR1 is MNHNS, CDR2 SASEGT, per germline. CDR3 nucleotide sequence: TGTGCCAGCGCACTGAGGGTGAACACTGAAGCTTTCTTT. Protein product: CASALRVNTEAFF.

This clone occurred a few times. The chain carries TRBV9 and TRBJ1-1; no clear D. V lost 0 bases and J 3 bases, leaving 9 bases between the germline ends. The CDR3 is made up of 14 amino acids. Germline CDR1 reads SGDLS; CDR2 reads YYNGEE. The CDR3 here is CASSVAQWDTEAFF. CDR3 sequence (DNA): TGTGCCAGCAGCGTAGCTCAATGGGACACTGAAGCTTTCTTT.

This clone was observed a handful of times. The J gene is TRBJ2-2, the V gene TRBV28; tentative D call: TRBD1 (5 bases). Trimming took 6 bases from V and 6 from J, leaving 11 bases between them. The germline CDR1 and CDR2 sequences are MDHEN and SYDVKM. The CDR3 is made up of 13 amino acids. CDR3 in amino acids: CASSLSGSGELFF. Here the CDR3 DNA reads TGTGCCAGCAGCCTTTCAGGGTCCGGGGAGCTGTTTTTT.

V and J are TRBV25-1 and TRBJ2-5, with unresolved D. Germline CDR1 and CDR2: MGHDK and SYGVNS. The CDR3 sequence is 10 residues long. V shed 9 bases and J shed 4 bases, with 6 bases lying between them. CDR3 sequence: CASLGETQYF. CDR3 nucleotide sequence: TGTGCCAGTCTTGGAGAGACCCAGTACTTC.